Listed here are 19 T cell receptor beta chains from one sample, sequenced in a study of shared clonotypes between healthy human individuals. Sequencing used immunoSEQ multiplex PCR; TCRdb keeps in-frame clones, though not all of them. Counted here are about 1 million clones, about 74% occurring once; the ten biggest clones make up over 1.3%. Sequenced material: memory CD4+ T cells sorted from blood. Subset reported: CD45RA-negative fraction. The receptors were gathered from a man between 18 and 29 years old in good health.

A few counts support this clone. The V call is TRBV5-1, the J call TRBJ1-1, with unresolved D. Germline V gives CDR1 SGHRS, CDR2 YFSETQ. The CDR3 extends over 16 amino acids. Trimming removed 0 bases from V and 0 bases from J, with 12 bases in between. This chain's CDR3 is CASSLEQNGMNTEAFF. CDR3 in DNA: TGCGCCAGCAGCTTGGAACAGAATGGGATGAACACTGAAGCTTTCTTT.

The rearrangement uses TRBV4-1 and TRBJ2-7; D gene unclear. The germline gives CDR1 MGHRA, CDR2 YSYEKL. The CDR3 has 13 residues. V shed 0 bases and J shed 3 bases, with 6 bases lying between them. The chain's CDR3 is CASSQDSYYEQYF. The CDR3 DNA reads as TGCGCCAGCAGCCAAGATAGTTACTACGAGCAGTACTTC.

In its sample, this clone was seen a few times. This rearrangement joins TRBV29-1 to TRBJ1-1, with D possibly TRBD1 on 5 matching bases. V lost 6 bases to trimming and J lost 1 base, with 12 bases between them. Germline CDR1 reads SQVTM; CDR2 reads ANQGSEA. The CDR3 has 13 residues. CDR3 in amino acids: CSVVPTGNTEAFF. The CDR3 DNA reads as TGCAGCGTGGTACCTACAGGGAACACTGAAGCTTTCTTT.

This chain links TRBV19 with TRBJ2-1, with D tentatively TRBD1 (5 bases). Trimming stripped 5 bases from V and 6 bases from J, with 23 bases between. CDR3 length: 17 residues. Germline V gene sequence: CDR1 LNHDA, CDR2 SQIVND (reference sequence). The CDR3 DNA reads as TGTGCCAGTAGTTCCGATGGACAAAGGGGATGGACCAATGAGCAGTTCTTC. Translating it yields CASSSDGQRGWTNEQFF.

V is TRBV2 and J is TRBJ1-1, with TRBD1 matching over 7 bases. V lost 6 bases, J lost 0 bases, and 4 bases stayed unmatched. Germline values: CDR1 SNHLY, CDR2 FYNNEI. The CDR3 runs 14 residues. The CDR3 nucleotides read TGTGCCAGCAGGGTGGGACAGCTGAACACTGAAGCTTTCTTT. Its protein product is CASRVGQLNTEAFF.

About this clone: Mismatch with germline at one junction end may stem from a read error. The gene calls are TRBV7-7 and TRBJ2-1, with D possibly being TRBD2 (6 bases). CDR3 size: 15 residues. Germline V CDR1 and CDR2: SSHAT, FNYEAQ (reference sequence). The CDR3 DNA follows: TGTGCTAGCAGCTCCCGGATAGCGGTTATGAATGAGCAGTTCTTC. Encoded protein: CASSSRIAVMNEQFF. The entire variable domain, with the rest obtained from reference TRBV7-7 and TRBJ2-1, is as follows: GAGVSQSPRYKVTKRGQDVTLRCDPISSHATLYWYQQALGQGPEFLTYFNYEAQPDKSGLPSDRFSAERPEGSISTLTIQRTEQRDSAMYRCASSSRIAVMNEQFFGPGTRLTVL.

This clone was counted a single time. The chain combines TRBV5-1 with TRBJ2-3; the D gene is possibly TRBD1 (7 bases). CDR1 is SGHRS, CDR2 YFSETQ, per germline. CDR3 size: 13 residues. The V gene lost 0 bases and the J gene lost 11 bases, with 13 bases spanning the gap. In nucleotides, the CDR3 is TGCGCCAGCAGCTTGGGGTCAGGGGGACTGCAGTATTTT. Encoded protein: CASSLGSGGLQYF.

The V gene is TRBV2, the J gene TRBJ2-2, with a tentative D call TRBD2 (6 bases). The V gene lost 8 bases and the J gene lost 6 bases, with 16 bases spanning the gap. The CDR3 runs to 14 residues. Germline assignment: CDR1 SNHLY and CDR2 FYNNEI. The CDR3 loop is CASGAEGWAGELFF. CDR3 bases: TGTGCCAGCGGGGCGGAGGGGTGGGCCGGGGAGCTGTTTTTT.

This clone appeared many times. The J gene is TRBJ1-3, the V gene TRBV9; no firm D call. V lost 0 bases and J 2 bases, leaving 6 bases between the germline ends. Germline V gene lookup returns CDR1 SGDLS and CDR2 YYNGEE. The CDR3 length is 14 residues. DNA for the CDR3: TGTGCCAGCAGCGTAGCTAGTGCTGGAAACACCATATATTTT. The encoded protein is CASSVASAGNTIYF.

The chain combines TRBV18 with TRBJ2-2; D possibly corresponds to TRBD1 (6 bases). Germline lookup yields CDR1 KGHSH and CDR2 LQKENI. The germline V and J ends were trimmed by 1 base and 4 bases, with 16 bases remaining between them. The CDR3 runs to 17 residues. The CDR3 protein is CASSPRSGQSLTGELFF. The CDR3 bases are TGTGCCAGCTCACCACGGTCTGGACAGAGCCTCACCGGGGAGCTGTTTTTT.

The chain uses TRBV7-3 and TRBJ1-2; 9 bases agree with TRBD1. The V and J ends lost 5 bases and 4 bases, in that order; junction bases with no gene match: 2. The CDR3 runs 13 residues. Looked up from germline, CDR1 is SGHTA and CDR2 is FQGTGA. CDR3 sequence (DNA): TGTGCCAGCAGCCCGACAGGGGGCTATGGCTACACCTTC. Amino acid sequence: CASSPTGGYGYTF.

The chain is built from TRBV9 and TRBJ1-3; 7 positions agree with TRBD1. In germline, CDR1 is SGDLS, CDR2 YYNGEE. V lost 1 base to trimming and J lost 0 bases; unmatched junction nucleotides: 10. This CDR3 contains 18 residues. DNA for the CDR3: TGTGCCAGCAGCGTACTACCCGGGACAGCCGTCTCTGGAAACACCATATATTTT. Translated: CASSVLPGTAVSGNTIYF.

The chain is built from TRBV19 and TRBJ1-5, with D perhaps matching TRBD1 (5 bases). This CDR3 has 15 residues. Trimming stripped 7 bases from V and 2 bases from J, with 15 bases between. In germline, CDR1 is LNHDA, CDR2 SQIVND (reference sequence). In nucleotides, the CDR3 is TGTGCCAGTACCTATACCGACAGCGGCAATCAGCCCCAGCATTTT. It is translated as CASTYTDSGNQPQHF.

Comment on this clone: This CDR3 is also generated by other DNA sequences in the sample. The chain recombines TRBV18 with TRBJ1-5; D is possibly TRBD1 (5 bases). Germline loops: CDR1 KGHSH, CDR2 LQKENI. V gave up 3 bases and J gave up 2 bases, with 8 bases separating them. There are 14 residues in the CDR3. The CDR3, as DNA: TGTGCCAGCTCACCTGGAGGGGGCAATCAGCCCCAGCATTTT. Translated, it gives CASSPGGGNQPQHF.

This chain connects TRBV5-6 to TRBJ2-7; 10 bases align to TRBD2. The CDR3 loop spans 16 amino acids. V lost 4 bases and J lost 6; bases outside the gene matches: 13. Germline V gene data show CDR1 as SGHDT and CDR2 as YYEEEE. CDR3 nucleotides: TGTGCCAGCAGCGGCCGAACCGGGACTAGCGTAGCCGAGCAGTACTTC. Its translation is CASSGRTGTSVAEQYF.

The gene calls are TRBV25-1 and TRBJ2-7; the D call may be TRBD1 or TRBD2 (6 bases each). Trimming removed 4 bases at V and 1 base at J, with 20 bases between. The germline CDR1 and CDR2 sequences are MGHDK and SYGVNS. This CDR3 region has 17 residues. The CDR3 spells CASSGPPEQGLSYEQYF. The CDR3 DNA is TGTGCCAGCAGTGGCCCGCCGGAACAGGGACTTTCCTACGAGCAGTACTTC.

The J gene is TRBJ2-3, the V gene TRBV5-1, with TRBD1 matching over 7 bases. Germline-derived CDR1 and CDR2 are SGHRS and YFSETQ. V trimming: 4 bases; J trimming: 3 bases; junction bases outside the gene matches: 5. The CDR3 loop spans 14 amino acids. The CDR3 nucleotides read TGCGCCAGCAGCATACGACAGGGAACAGATACGCAGTATTTT. Translating gives CASSIRQGTDTQYF.

The gene calls are TRBV6-1 and TRBJ2-5; 13 bases agree with TRBD2. The CDR3 runs 16 residues. CDR1 and CDR2 from the germline V gene are MNHNS and SASEGT. The V gene end was trimmed by 0 bases and the J gene end by 4 bases; junction bases not matched to a gene: 2. The CDR3 DNA sequence: TGTGCCAGCAGTGAAGCAACTAGCGGGGGGGCAGAGACCCAGTACTTC. Amino acids: CASSEATSGGAETQYF.

In its sample, this clone was seen many times. The chain has TRBV6-1 and TRBJ1-2; 7 nucleotides line up with TRBD1. CDR1 and CDR2 (germline): MNHNS, SASEGT. This CDR3 contains 16 residues. With 3 bases clipped from V and 3 bases from J, the junction kept 10 bases outside the gene matches. For the CDR3, the DNA is TGTGCCAGCAGTGAGCCTATTCGGACAGGAGACTATGGCTACACCTTC. As protein: CASSEPIRTGDYGYTF.